These 4 T cell receptor beta chains were sequenced from one sample in a study of blood T cell repertoires in COVID-19. Libraries were prepared by immunoSEQ multiplex PCR; TCRdb keeps only in-frame clonotypes and omits some of them. This sample has 65,000 to 85,000 clones, with about four fifths found just once. The sample taken for sequencing was peripheral blood. The receptors originated from a human donor in a cohort sampled during active COVID-19.

The V and J genes are TRBV11-2 and TRBJ2-3, with D unresolved. The V gene's germline CDR1 is SGHAT and CDR2 FQNNGV. The CDR3 consists of 12 residues. Trimming took 5 bases from V and 4 from J, leaving 7 bases between them. This chain's CDR3 is CASSLLPDTQYF. CDR3 sequence (DNA): TGTGCCAGCAGCCTTCTACCAGATACGCAGTATTTT.

This clone is labeled large. The chain is built from TRBV2 and TRBJ2-7; 7 bases are a match to TRBD2. V gave up 6 bases and J gave up 3 bases; unmatched junction bases: 17. CDR1 is SNHLY and CDR2 is FYNNEI in the germline V gene. The CDR3 runs to 17 residues. CDR3 bases: TGTGCCAGCAGGGTAATTCGGGAGGCGGCCTTCGGCTACGAGCAGTACTTC. Protein sequence: CASRVIREAAFGYEQYF.

This rearrangement joins TRBV5-4 to TRBJ2-6, with D possibly TRBD2 on 7 matching bases. Germline V gives CDR1 SGHNT, CDR2 YYREEE (reference sequence). The CDR3 contains 18 residues. V was clipped by 4 bases and J by 1 base, with 18 bases between them. The CDR3 is CASSLRGGGWSGANVLTF. The CDR3 nucleotides are TGTGCCAGCAGCCTCAGGGGCGGGGGATGGTCTGGGGCCAACGTCCTGACTTTC.

J is TRBJ2-7 and V is TRBV19; a possible D gene is TRBD2 (5 bases). Germline CDR1 LNHDA, CDR2 SQIVND (reference sequence). V was clipped by 1 base and J by 2 bases, with 15 bases between them. The CDR3 covers 16 residues. The CDR3 region is CASSIGTGGPTYEQYF. DNA of the CDR3: TGTGCCAGTAGTATAGGGACGGGCGGGCCGACCTACGAGCAGTACTTC. Full variable domain (missing parts from reference TRBV19 and TRBJ2-7): DGGITQSPKYLFRKEGQNVTLSCEQNLNHDAMYWYRQDPGQGLRLIYYSQIVNDFQKGDIAEGYSVSREKKESFPLTVTSAQKNPTAFYLCASSIGTGGPTYEQYFGPGTRLTVT.